These 6 T cell receptor beta chains originate from one sample sequenced in a study of read filtering for tumor transcriptome and immune sequencing. The library was built from about 400 ng RNA with molecular barcoded adaptors for alpha/delta and beta/gamma chains. MiXCR, applied by TCRdb to the reads, yields one record per CDR3 protein. Of around 65,000 distinct CDR3 sequences in the sample, nearly 20% are singletons; the top ten hold about an eighth. Sequences were obtained from a population of CD138-negative cells sorted from bone marrow. These receptors were obtained from a donor at least 40 years old with multiple myeloma.

This clonotype occurred once. Given a far larger clone just one base away, this is likely a sequencing read error. The rearrangement links TRBV6-4 to TRBJ2-1; 7 bases line up with TRBD2. Germline V lookup: CDR1 MRHNA, CDR2 SNTAGT. The CDR3 length is 16 residues. The V and J ends lost 8 bases and 3 bases, in that order; junction bases with no gene match: 13. As DNA, the CDR3 is TGTGCCAGCGGCCCCGTTCGCGGGAGCTTCTACAATGAGCAGTTCTTC. The encoded protein is CASGPVRGSFYNEQFF.

This clonotype came up many times. The V gene is TRBV7-9, the J gene TRBJ1-4, with D unresolved. This CDR3 comprises 16 residues. Between the trimmed V and J ends, which lost 1 base and 6 bases, there was a span of 15 bases. Germline V gives CDR1 SEHNR, CDR2 FQNEAQ (reference sequence). CDR3 bases: TGTGCCAGCAGCTTAGACCGGGAGCTGGGTTATGAAAAACTGTTTTTT. Its protein product is CASSLDRELGYEKLFF.

The chain uses TRBV18 and TRBJ2-3, with D unclear. Trimming took off 3 bases at V and 2 bases at J, with 12 bases between the two ends. The length of the CDR3 is 15 residues. Germline V gene sequence: CDR1 KGHSH, CDR2 LQKENI. CDR3 sequence (DNA): TGTGCCAGCTCACCCTCCAGTCCTTCCACAGATACGCAGTATTTT. Its translation: CASSPSSPSTDTQYF.

The table lists this clonotype with a few counts. The rearrangement joins TRBV5-6 to TRBJ2-1, with TRBD1 matching over 8 bases. Per germline, CDR1 SGHDT and CDR2 YYEEEE. This CDR3 contains 15 residues. Trimming cost V 4 bases and J 7 bases; bases outside gene matches: 10. The DNA for the CDR3 is TGTGCCAGCAGCCGATACGGACAGGGCTATAATGAGCAGTTCTTC. This encodes CASSRYGQGYNEQFF.

A note on this clonotype: At one end the junction does not follow the germline gene, possibly because of a read error. The chain recombines TRBV20-1 with TRBJ2-5; TRBD2 matches 14 bases. The CDR3 runs 17 residues. Germline V lookup: CDR1 DFQATT, CDR2 SNEGSKA (reference sequence). For the CDR3, the DNA is TGCAGTGCTAGACCGTCAACGGGACTAGCGGGAGAAGAGACCCAATACTTC. It is translated as CSARPSTGLAGEETQYF.

This clonotype showed up many times. The chain couples TRBV4-1 to TRBJ1-1; D uncertain. The CDR3 extends over 15 amino acids. CDR1 is MGHRA and CDR2 is YSYEKL in the germline V gene. V was clipped by 0 bases and J by 0 bases, with 8 bases between them. The CDR3: CASSQDIGLNTEAFF. In DNA, the CDR3 is TGCGCCAGCAGCCAAGATATAGGCTTGAACACTGAAGCTTTCTTT.